This TCR beta chain was sequenced during a study of CXCR3-negative and CXCR3-positive naive CD8 T cells (dated by TCRdb to between 2017 and 2020). In terms of the full investigation: Roughly 150 million TRB reads were obtained in total, roughly 1.5 +/- 0.3 million reads per library. Diversity and physicochemical repertoire analyses were performed on about a dozen donors pooled from two independent experiments. For the TRBV-TRBJ cluster analysis, the naive subsets came from a handful of donors, while the memory cells came from 3 donors.

Summary of the overall study and its limitations: Naive CXCR3-negative and CXCR3-positive cells from the same donor showed similar TRBV-TRBJ usage, whereas memory cells showed distinct patterns. Compared with CXCR3-negative naive cells, CXCR3-positive naive cells had TRB CDR3s with higher hydrophobicity (lower Kidera factor 4), lower energy, and higher strength and volume indices. Freshly isolated PBMCs were used for most assays because CXCR3 expression went down partially after cryopreservation. Because surface CD5, which is linked to self-reactivity in mice, was comparable between the naive subsets, TCR interaction strength was also inferred from TRB CDR3 physicochemical properties. Repertoire diversity was comparably high in both naive subsets but much lower in memory CD8+ T cells.

About this clonotype itself: This receptor's antigen is unknown.

Reads for this sample came from a NextSeq 550. The Human TCR Profiling Kit (MiLaboratory) was used to make UMI-labeled 5' RACE TRB cDNA libraries. The full amount of extracted RNA was used for cDNA synthesis, and the full amount of resulting cDNA was used for PCR amplification. Libraries were prepared in parallel with an identical number of PCR cycles. In the paper's pipeline: With a requirement of at least two reads per UMI, MIGEC and MiXCR extracted about 50,000 +/- 10,000 unique UMI-labeled TRB cDNA molecules per library. Each library averaged about 37,000 +/- 9,700 functional in-frame TRB CDR3 nucleotide clonotypes without stop codons. After each sample was downsampled to 5000 UMI-labeled TRB molecules, VDJtools was used to calculate diversity metrics such as normalized Shannon-Wiener and Chao1. VDJtools was used to calculate clonotype-size-weighted physicochemical properties of the central five CDR3 residues, namely interaction energy, strength, volume and Kidera factor 4. With the reads reprocessed by TCRdb, a single entry stands for each CDR3 protein sequence and no DNA is reported. TCRdb assigned the V and J calls; the authors' analysis was not used. The sample table includes 100,000 to 150,000 distinct CDR3 sequences. The ten biggest clones cover approximately 0.5% of the sample.

For each CD8+ T cell subset, flow sorting was done in triplicate, and about 300,000 cells per subset went directly into RLT lysis buffer. To exclude memory contaminants, naive CD8+ T cells were stringently defined as CD45RO-CCR7+CD27+CD95-. Using standard density gradient centrifugation, peripheral blood mononuclear cells were isolated from buffy coats. A FACSAria III was used to flow-sort naive CD8+ T cells into CXCR3-negative and CXCR3-positive populations. Total RNA was extracted from sorted cells using an RNeasy Mini Kit. The sequence derives from a human donor in good health. Some clones in this sample may be carry-over from other donors' samples. Specimen: naive CXCR3- CD8+ T cells from blood. The cell subset or site label, as the study defines it: CD45RO-CCR7+CD27+CD95- naive CD8+ T cells lacking CXCR3 (TNR3-).

The CDR3 sequence is CASSQEPGRGGEQYF. The chain was built from TRBV4-1 and TRBJ2-7; the TCRdb call, TRBD1, lacks DNA for checking. Per the germline V gene, MGHRA is the CDR1 and YSYEKL is the CDR2. From cysteine to phenylalanine, the CDR3 is 15 amino acids long. The entry carries no DNA sequence.